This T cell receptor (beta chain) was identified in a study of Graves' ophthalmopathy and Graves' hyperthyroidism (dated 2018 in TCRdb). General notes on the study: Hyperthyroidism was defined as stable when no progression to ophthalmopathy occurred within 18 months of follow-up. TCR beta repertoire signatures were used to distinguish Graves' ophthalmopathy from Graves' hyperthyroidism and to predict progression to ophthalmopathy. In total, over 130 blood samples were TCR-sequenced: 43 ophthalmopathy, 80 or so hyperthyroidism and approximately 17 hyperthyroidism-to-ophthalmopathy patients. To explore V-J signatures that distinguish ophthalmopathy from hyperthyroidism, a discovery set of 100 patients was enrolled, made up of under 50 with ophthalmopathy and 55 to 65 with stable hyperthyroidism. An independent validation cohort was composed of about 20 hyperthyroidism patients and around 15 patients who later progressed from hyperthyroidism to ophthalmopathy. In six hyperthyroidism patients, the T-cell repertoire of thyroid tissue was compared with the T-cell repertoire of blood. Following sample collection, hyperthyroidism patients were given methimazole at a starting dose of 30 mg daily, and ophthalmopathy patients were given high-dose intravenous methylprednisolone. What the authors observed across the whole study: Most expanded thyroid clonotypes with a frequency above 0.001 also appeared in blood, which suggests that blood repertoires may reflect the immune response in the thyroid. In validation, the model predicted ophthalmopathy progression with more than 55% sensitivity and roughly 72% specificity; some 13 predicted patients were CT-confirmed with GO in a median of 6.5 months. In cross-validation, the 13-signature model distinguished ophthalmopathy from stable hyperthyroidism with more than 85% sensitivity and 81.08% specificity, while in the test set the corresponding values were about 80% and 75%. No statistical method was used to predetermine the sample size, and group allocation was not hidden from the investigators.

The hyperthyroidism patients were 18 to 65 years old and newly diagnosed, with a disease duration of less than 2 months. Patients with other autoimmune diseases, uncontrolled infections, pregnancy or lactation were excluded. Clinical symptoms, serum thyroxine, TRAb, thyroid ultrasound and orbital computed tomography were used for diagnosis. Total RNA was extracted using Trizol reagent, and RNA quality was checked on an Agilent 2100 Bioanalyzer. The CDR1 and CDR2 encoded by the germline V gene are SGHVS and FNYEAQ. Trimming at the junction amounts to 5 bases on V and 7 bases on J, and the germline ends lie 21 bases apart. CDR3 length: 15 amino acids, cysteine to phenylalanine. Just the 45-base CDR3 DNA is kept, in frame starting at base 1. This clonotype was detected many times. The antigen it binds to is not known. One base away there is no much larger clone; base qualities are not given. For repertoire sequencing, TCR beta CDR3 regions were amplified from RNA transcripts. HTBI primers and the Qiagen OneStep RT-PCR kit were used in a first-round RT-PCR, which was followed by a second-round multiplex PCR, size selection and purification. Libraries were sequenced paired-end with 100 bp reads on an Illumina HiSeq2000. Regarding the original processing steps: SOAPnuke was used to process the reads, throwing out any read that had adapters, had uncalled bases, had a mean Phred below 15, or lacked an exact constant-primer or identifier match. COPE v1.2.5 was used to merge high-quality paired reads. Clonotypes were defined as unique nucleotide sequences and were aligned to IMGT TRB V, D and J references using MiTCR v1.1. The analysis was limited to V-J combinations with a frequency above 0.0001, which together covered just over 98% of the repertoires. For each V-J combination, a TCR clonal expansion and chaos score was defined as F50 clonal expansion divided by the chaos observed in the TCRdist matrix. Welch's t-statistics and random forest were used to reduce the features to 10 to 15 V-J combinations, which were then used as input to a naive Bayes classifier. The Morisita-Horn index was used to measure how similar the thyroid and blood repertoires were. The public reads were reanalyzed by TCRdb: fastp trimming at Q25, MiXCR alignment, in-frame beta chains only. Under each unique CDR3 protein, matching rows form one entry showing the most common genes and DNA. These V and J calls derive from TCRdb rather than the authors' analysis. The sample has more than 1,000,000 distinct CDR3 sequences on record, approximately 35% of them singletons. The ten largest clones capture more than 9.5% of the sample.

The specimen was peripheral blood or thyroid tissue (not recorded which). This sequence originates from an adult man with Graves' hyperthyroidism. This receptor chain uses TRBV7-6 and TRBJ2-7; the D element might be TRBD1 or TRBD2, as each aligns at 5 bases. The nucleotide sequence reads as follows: TGTGCCAGCAGCATTACCGGGACGGGGAATGAAGAGCAGTACTTC. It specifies CASSITGTGNEEQYF.